Listed below are T cell receptor beta chains from one sample, sequenced in a study of CD8+CD57+ T cells in acquired aplastic anemia. TCRdb passed the reads through MiXCR, listing each CDR3 protein once. The sample records some 410,000 distinct CDR3 sequences, just under 70% being singletons. Sequencing was performed on sorted CD4+, CD8+, or CD8+CD57+ T cells (not recorded which) from PBMCs. The receptor set was obtained from a human donor in good health, serving as a control. The CDR3 runs from the conserved cysteine through the conserved F or W. Fields, in order: clone size, J gene, D gene, V gene, CDR3 DNA, CDR3 protein. The D gene is left open where the match is weak. Expanded clones get a size class; other rows say once, few or many, or leave the size out.

>.|TRBJ1-5|.|TRBV7-9
TGTGCCAGCAGCTTTGATAGCAGGAGTTCTCAGCATTTT
CASSFDSRSSQHF
>.|TRBJ1-5|.|TRBV11-2
TGTGCCAGCAGCTTAGCTAATGATGAGCCCCAGCATTTT
CASSLANDEPQHF
>.|TRBJ2-2|.|TRBV7-2
TGTGCCAGCAGCTGGTCGGTGACGAGCGCCTCCTACGAGTTTTTT
CASSWSVTSASYEFF
>.|TRBJ1-3|.|TRBV20-1
TGCAGTGCTAGGATGGGCAGGGCTAGAAACACCATATATTTT
CSARMGRARNTIYF
>.|TRBJ2-7|.|TRBV10-3
TGTGCCATCAGTGAGAGGGGCTACGAGCAGTACTTC
CAISERGYEQYF
>once|TRBJ2-6|.|TRBV20-1
TGCAGTGCTAGACGGGGGCAATCTTACACCAACGTCCTGACTTTC
CSARRGQSYTNVLTF
>many|TRBJ1-5|.|TRBV6-1
TGTGCCAGCAGTGAACAGCCTAGCAATCAGCCCCAGCATTTT
CASSEQPSNQPQHF
>many|TRBJ1-2|TRBD1|TRBV20-1
TGCAGTGCTGATACTCGGACAGGGTATGGCTACACCTTC
CSADTRTGYGYTF
>.|TRBJ1-4|TRBD1|TRBV10-3
TGTGCCATCAGTCCAGGACAGGGAGATAATGAAAAACTGTTTTTT
CAISPGQGDNEKLFF
>.|TRBJ2-7|.|TRBV5-1
TGCGCCAGCAGTTCGCCGGGAAAGGGGGGCTACGAGCAGTACTTC
CASSSPGKGGYEQYF
>.|TRBJ1-2|TRBD1|TRBV2
TGTGCCAGCGTGACGACAGGGCTCAACTATGGCTACACCTTC
CASVTTGLNYGYTF
>few|TRBJ1-3|.|TRBV5-4
TGTGCCAGCAGCTTTGTCCCGAGGGGGTCCGGAAACACCATATATTTT
CASSFVPRGSGNTIYF
>.|TRBJ2-1|.|TRBV15
TGTGCCACCAGCAGAGATGTTGGAACGACAGGAAATGAGCAGTTCTTC
CATSRDVGTTGNEQFF
>.|TRBJ1-1|.|TRBV7-2
TGTGCCAGCAGCTTGTTTGGGACAACTGAAGCTTTCTTT
CASSLFGTTEAFF
>.|TRBJ2-7|.|TRBV7-3
TGCGCCAGCAGCTCGGGCAGGGGTATATACGAGCAGTACTTC
CASSSGRGIYEQYF
>.|TRBJ1-4|.|TRBV6-5
TGTGCCAGCAGTTACTCGTTCGGGGGAGGACCCCCCAATGAAAAACTGTTTTTT
CASSYSFGGGPPNEKLFF
>many|TRBJ1-1|.|TRBV6-2/TRBV6-3
TGTGCCAGCAACAGAATTCGGTCAGGGGAAGCTTTCTTT
CASNRIRSGEAFF
>many|TRBJ2-2|TRBD2|TRBV6-2/TRBV6-3
TGTGCCAGCAAACGGGGGGGCAACACCGGGGAGCTGTTTTTT
CASKRGGNTGELFF
>.|TRBJ2-7|.|TRBV5-1
TGCGCCAGCAGCCAGTGGGGGGACGGCTACGAGCAGTACTTC
CASSQWGDGYEQYF
>.|TRBJ2-5|.|TRBV7-2
TGTGCCAGCACCCCCGACAGTCACTCAACCTACCAGTACTTC
CASTPDSHSTYQYF
>many|TRBJ1-1|.|TRBV7-3
TGTGCCAGCAGCTTATTGGGGGGCGCGGGAGCTTTCTTT
CASSLLGGAGAFF
>.|TRBJ2-5|TRBD1|TRBV7-6
TGTGCCAGCAGCCCCGGGACAGGGGAAAGAGAGACCCAGTACTTC
CASSPGTGERETQYF
>.|TRBJ2-6|.|TRBV2
TGTGCCAGCAGCTCCGGCAGGGAGCCTGCCTACGTCCTGACTTTC
CASSSGREPAYVLTF
>.|TRBJ1-4|TRBD1|TRBV2
TGTGCCAGCAGTTACTCGGGACAGATTAATGGAGAACTGTTTTTT
CASSYSGQINGELFF
>.|TRBJ2-7|TRBD2|TRBV20-1
TGCAGTGCTAGAGATCAGGTGCGGGGGGGCGTAAACGAGCAGTACTTC
CSARDQVRGGVNEQYF
>.|TRBJ1-2|.|TRBV11-2
TGTGCCGGGGGGGCCGGGGCAGCAGGTTCCGACTACACCTTC
CAGGAGAAGSDYTF
>.|TRBJ2-3|TRBD2|TRBV11-2
TGTGCCAGCAGCCAAGATTCGGCGGGGGTGGCGGATACGCAGTATTTT
CASSQDSAGVADTQYF
>many|TRBJ2-7|.|TRBV20-1
TGCAGTGCGACTCGTGAGGACGAGCAGTACTTC
CSATREDEQYF
>.|TRBJ2-7|TRBD1|TRBV6-2/TRBV6-3
TGTGCCAGCGGGACAGTGGAGCAGTACTTC
CASGTVEQYF
>few|TRBJ1-2|.|TRBV10-3
TGTGCCATCAGTGTAGCCGGGACGGACTATGGCTACACCTTC
CAISVAGTDYGYTF
>.|TRBJ1-5|.|TRBV9
TGTGCCACCAGCAGTTTAGAGGAGCAGCCTACGCATTTT
CATSSLEEQPTHF
>.|TRBJ1-6|.|TRBV20-1
TGCAGTTACGAGACAGCCGCTCCGTCACCCCTCCACTTT
CSYETAAPSPLHF
>.|TRBJ2-2|.|TRBV4-1
TGCGCCAGCAGCCAAGCTGAACTGAACACCGGGGAGCTGTTTTTT
CASSQAELNTGELFF
>few|TRBJ2-1|TRBD2|TRBV29-1
TGCAGCGTTGTGAGCGGGGTGGCCTACAATGAGCAGTTCTTC
CSVVSGVAYNEQFF
>.|TRBJ1-5|.|TRBV2
.
CASSGQRTDIYTFGSGHF
>.|TRBJ2-7|.|TRBV7-9
TGTGCCAGCAGCTTGGCCTCCTGTCCACGCTATGGGCAGTACTTC
CASSLASCPRYGQYF
>.|TRBJ2-5|.|TRBV15
TGTGCCACGGGACTCAGGGGGCAAGAGACCCAGTACTTC
CATGLRGQETQYF
>.|TRBJ1-6|TRBD1|TRBV20-1
TGCAGTGCTAGTAGGGGGCCTAGCTCCTATAATTCACCCCTCCACTTT
CSASRGPSSYNSPLHF
>once|TRBJ2-7|.|TRBV15
TGTGCCAGCAGCTTAGAGAAGGGACGGATCAACGAGCACCACTTC
CASSLEKGRINEHHF
>many|TRBJ1-1|.|TRBV5-1
TGCGCCAGCAGCTCCCAACCCGCGGGGGGGGAGGAAGGCACTGAAGCTTTCTTT
CASSSQPAGGEEGTEAFF
>many|TRBJ2-3|.|TRBV7-3
TGTGCCAGCAGCTTCTCCGGCGAGACAGATACGCAGTATTTT
CASSFSGETDTQYF
>.|TRBJ1-2|.|TRBV11-1
TGTGCCAGCAGCCGGCAGGATCGAGGCGGATATCGGTACACCTTC
CASSRQDRGGYRYTF
>once|TRBJ2-3|TRBD1|TRBV7-8
TGTGCCAGCCGGCGGGGCGGGACAGGTCTTAACACAGATACGCAGTATTTT
CASRRGGTGLNTDTQYF
>many|TRBJ2-3|.|TRBV12-3/TRBV12-4
TGTGCCAGCAGTTTGAGGGGAACAGATACGCAGTATTTT
CASSLRGTDTQYF
>many|TRBJ1-2|.|TRBV25-1
TGTGCCAGCAGTGAGGATAGGGGTCACTATGGCTACACCTTC
CASSEDRGHYGYTF
>.|TRBJ1-5|.|TRBV12-5
TGTGCCAGTGGTTTCCAGGGAGGGGATCAGCCCCAGCATTTT
CASGFQGGDQPQHF
>once|TRBJ1-3|.|TRBV7-2
TGTGCCAGCAGCCAAGAAGGAGTCGGTCAGGGGCTTGGAAACACCGTATATTTT
CASSQEGVGQGLGNTVYF